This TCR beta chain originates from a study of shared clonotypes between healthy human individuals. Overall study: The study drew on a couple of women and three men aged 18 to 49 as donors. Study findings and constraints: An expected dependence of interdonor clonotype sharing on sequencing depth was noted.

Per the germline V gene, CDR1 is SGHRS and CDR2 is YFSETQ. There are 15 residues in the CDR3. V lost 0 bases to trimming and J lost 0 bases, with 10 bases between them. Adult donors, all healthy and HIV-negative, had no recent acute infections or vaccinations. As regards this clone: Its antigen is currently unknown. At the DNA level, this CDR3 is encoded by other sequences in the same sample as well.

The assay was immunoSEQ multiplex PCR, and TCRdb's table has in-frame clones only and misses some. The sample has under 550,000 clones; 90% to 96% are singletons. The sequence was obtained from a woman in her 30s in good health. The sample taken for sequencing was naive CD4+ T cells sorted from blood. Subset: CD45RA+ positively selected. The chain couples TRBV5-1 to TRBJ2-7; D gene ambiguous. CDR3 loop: CASSLEGRSSYEQYF. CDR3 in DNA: TGCGCCAGCAGCTTGGAAGGTAGAAGCTCCTACGAGCAGTACTTC.